This T cell receptor beta chain comes out of a study of blood T cell repertoires in COVID-19. This clone was found a few times. V lost 1 base and J lost 4; bases outside the gene matches: 9. The CDR3 has 17 residues. CDR1 is MNHEY and CDR2 is SMNVEV in the germline V gene (reference sequence). In the original processing: Amplification with reference gene primers provided the estimates of nucleated cell counts. Repertoires were generated with immunoSEQ multiplex PCR, while TCRdb's copy carries only in-frame clones and drops some. V and J calls and clone size follow that table, whereas D and trimming were derived from the DNA. The sample has roughly 430,000 clones, 88% seen once.

The rearrangement joins TRBV27 to TRBJ1-1; TRBD1 agrees at 10 bases. The receptor was derived from a woman in her forties with acute COVID-19. The source material was PBMCs or T cells enriched from blood (not recorded which). CDR3 sequence reads: CASSLYGQGESGTEAFF. In DNA, the CDR3 is TGTGCCAGCAGTTTATATGGACAGGGGGAATCTGGCACTGAAGCTTTCTTT.